Listed here are 4 T cell receptor beta chains from one sample, sequenced in a study of PD-1 blockade in mismatch repair-deficient tumors. The method was immunoSEQ multiplex PCR; TCRdb's version includes in-frame clones alone and lacks a portion of them. The data hold 120,000 or so clones, with around 86% observed a single time. The sample consisted of peripheral blood, taken 44 weeks after starting pembrolizumab. The receptors originated from an adult with mismatch repair-deficient cancer.

The J gene is TRBJ2-3, the V gene TRBV5-1, with 7 bases aligning to TRBD1. Germline CDR1 and CDR2: SGHRS and YFSETQ. The CDR3 has 14 residues. The J segment lost 2 bases and the V segment lost 4 bases, leaving 4 bases of the junction unmatched. The CDR3 DNA follows: TGCGCCAGCAGCACAGGGGAGTACACAGATACGCAGTATTTT. Its protein is CASSTGEYTDTQYF.

The chain couples TRBV5-4 to TRBJ2-1; 8 bases fit TRBD2. This CDR3 contains 14 residues. The trim removed 4 bases at V and 4 bases at J, leaving 4 bases unmatched. Germline CDR1 and CDR2: SGHNT and YYREEE (reference sequence). CDR3 in DNA: TGTGCCAGCAGCCAAGGGACTAGTTACAATGAGCAGTTCTTC. Its protein is CASSQGTSYNEQFF.

This rearrangement joins TRBV19 to TRBJ2-7, with 7 bases matching TRBD2. The V and J ends lost 6 bases and 0 bases, in that order; junction bases with no gene match: 11. Germline lookup yields CDR1 LNHDA and CDR2 SQIVND (reference sequence). The CDR3 loop spans 16 amino acids. The CDR3 DNA reads as TGTGCCAGTAGCAAACCTAGCGGTCCTAGCTCCTACGAGCAGTACTTC. This sequence encodes CASSKPSGPSSYEQYF.

The V and J genes are TRBV7-9 and TRBJ2-5; 10 bases match TRBD2. This CDR3 contains 14 residues. Unmatched junction bases numbered 6, after V lost 6 bases and J lost 5 bases. The germline V gene encodes CDR1 SEHNR and CDR2 FQNEAQ (reference sequence). The CDR3 reads CASRRSGRAETQYF. CDR3 in DNA: TGTGCCAGCAGACGAAGCGGGAGGGCGGAGACCCAGTACTTC.